This T cell receptor (beta chain) originates from a study of blood T cell repertoires in COVID-19. Study-level information: T cells, B-cell-depleted T cells, or PBMCs provided the cDNA or gDNA that served as material.

Ages ranged from about 18 to 89 years, with residence in under 25 US areas. TCRdb's table, derived via immunoSEQ multiplex PCR, lists solely in-frame clones and lacks some. The sample consists of 200,000 to 300,000 clones, around nine tenths of them appearing once. V shed 2 bases and J 2 bases; nucleotides not matched to a gene: 8. The CDR3 has 18 residues. Germline V lookup: CDR1 SSHAT, CDR2 FNYEAQ (reference sequence). Sequenced: PBMCs or T cells enriched from blood (not recorded which). This clonotype originated in a man aged 35 to 55 who had recovered from COVID-19. This chain connects TRBV7-7 to TRBJ2-1, with 11 bases that match TRBD2. The CDR3 DNA sequence: TGTGCCAGCAGCTTACTCCAACCGGGACTAGCGGCCTACAATGAGCAGTTCTTC. It yields the protein CASSLLQPGLAAYNEQFF. Together with reference TRBV7-7 and TRBJ2-1, the CDR3 gives the full variable domain: GAGVSQSPRYKVTKRGQDVTLRCDPISSHATLYWYQQALGQGPEFLTYFNYEAQPDKSGLPSDRFSAERPEGSISTLTIQRTEQRDSAMYRCASSLLQPGLAAYNEQFFGPGTRLTVL.